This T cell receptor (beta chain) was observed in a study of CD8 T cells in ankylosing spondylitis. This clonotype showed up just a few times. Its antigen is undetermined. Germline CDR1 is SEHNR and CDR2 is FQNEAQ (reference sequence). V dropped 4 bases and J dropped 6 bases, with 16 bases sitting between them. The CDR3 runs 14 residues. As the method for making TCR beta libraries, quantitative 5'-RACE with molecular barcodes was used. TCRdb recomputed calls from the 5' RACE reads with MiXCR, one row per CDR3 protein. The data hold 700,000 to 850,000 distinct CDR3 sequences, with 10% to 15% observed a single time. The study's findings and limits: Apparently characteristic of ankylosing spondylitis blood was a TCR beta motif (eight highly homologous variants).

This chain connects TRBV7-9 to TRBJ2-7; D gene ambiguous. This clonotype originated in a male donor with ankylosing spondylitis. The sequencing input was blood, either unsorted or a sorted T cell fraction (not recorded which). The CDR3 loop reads CASSSRHQASEQYF. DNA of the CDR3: TGTGCCAGCAGCTCACGTCATCAGGCGAGCGAGCAGTACTTC.